Listed here is a single TCR beta chain. Its antigen is still unknown. Base qualities are not at hand, and no much larger clone is one base apart. The sample comes from a study of blood T cell repertoires in COVID-19 (dated by TCRdb to the early 2020s). Background on the whole study: Samples covering the acute and convalescent phases of COVID-19 were provided by collaborators in the United States, Italy and Spain. The prospective study material was composed of cDNA or gDNA derived from T cells, B-cell-depleted T cells, or PBMCs. Subjects who had been exposed to COVID-19, were actively infected with it, or had recovered from it provided the deeply sampled blood TCRbeta repertoires that made up the dataset. The repertoires were released in a freely available public database intended as a resource for research on the immune response to SARS-CoV-2. The samples were drawn from the first 160 participants of the ongoing ImmuneRACE study and from 1,254 subjects provided by 6 global collaborators. Nearly every sample came with metadata listing a de-identified subject ID, COVID-19 status, age in years and sex. Where HLA class I and class II types were available, the types were taken from metadata supplied by the sample provider, not from assay-based typing.

The CDR3, from cysteine to phenylalanine, totals 13 residues. The retained sequence is limited to the CDR3, 39 bases, with the frame set at the first base. The germline V gene gives CDR1 as MNHEY and CDR2 as SVGAGI. The trim is 10 bases for V and 4 bases for J, with a gap of 15 bases between the germline ends. What the study reported, not specific to this receptor: The quantity of clinical and demographic metadata differed by source and by participant and was supplied without curation.

TCRbeta CDR3 regions were amplified from genomic DNA by means of the immunoSEQ Assay, a bias-controlled multiplex PCR. As for the authors' bioinformatics: Nucleated cell counts per sample were estimated from amplification of reference gene primers within the assay. To quantify the absolute abundance of each unique TCRbeta CDR3 rearrangement, sequence reads were collapsed and filtered. For each sample, productive Simpson clonality was calculated by taking the square root of Simpson's diversity index across productive rearrangements. TCRdb holds this immuneACCESS table with in-frame rearrangements only. Some clones are missing; in checked studies, unresolved V genes explain under half, and the rest has no known cause. The V and J calls and clone size are taken from that table; D and trimming were inferred from the DNA. The sample table shows more than 10,000 clones, and about nine tenths are seen once. The top ten clones comprise less than 30% of the sample.

Whole blood was collected in K2EDTA tubes by collaborating institutions according to the institutions' own protocols. Collaborator samples were shipped for TCRbeta analysis as frozen whole blood, isolated PBMCs, or DNA extracted from either sample type. The TCR comes from a human donor in a cohort sampled during active COVID-19. The V and J segments used are TRBV6-5 and TRBJ2-3; the D gene is perhaps TRBD1, on 6 matching bases. The sequencing sample was made of peripheral blood. The DNA sequence is given as TGTGCCACGAAGGGGGAAGGCTCAGATACGCAGTATTTT. Translated, this is CATKGEGSDTQYF.